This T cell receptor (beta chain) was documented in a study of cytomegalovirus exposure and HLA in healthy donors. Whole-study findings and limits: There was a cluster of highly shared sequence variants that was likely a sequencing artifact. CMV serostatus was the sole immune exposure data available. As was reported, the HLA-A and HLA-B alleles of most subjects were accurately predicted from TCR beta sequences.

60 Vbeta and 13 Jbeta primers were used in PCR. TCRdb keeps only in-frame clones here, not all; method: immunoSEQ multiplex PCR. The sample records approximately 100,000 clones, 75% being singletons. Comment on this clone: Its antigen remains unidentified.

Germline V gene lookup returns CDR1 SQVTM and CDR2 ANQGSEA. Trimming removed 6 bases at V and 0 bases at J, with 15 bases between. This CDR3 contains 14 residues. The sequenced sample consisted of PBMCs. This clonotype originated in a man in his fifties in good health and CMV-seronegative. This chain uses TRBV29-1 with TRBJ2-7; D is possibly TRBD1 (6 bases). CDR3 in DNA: TGCAGCGTCCGACGGACAGCCGCCTCCTACGAGCAGTACTTC. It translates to CSVRRTAASYEQYF.